These T cell receptor beta chains were read from a single sample in a study of shared clonotypes between healthy human individuals. Sequencing was performed with immunoSEQ multiplex PCR; in TCRdb, only in-frame clones are kept and a portion is missing. The data show 2 million or so clones, less than 95% seen once. The sample was naive CD8+ T cells sorted from blood. Source of these receptors: a man in his late teens or twenties in good health. Each CDR3 is given with its conserved first and last residue. The order of the fields is clone size, V gene, J gene, D gene, CDR3 protein, CDR3 DNA. A D gene is named only where the DNA matches it firmly. A row's size may be missing; if present it is once, few, many or a size class.

>-|TRBV13|TRBJ2-3|TRBD1
CASSSRQGVADTQYF
TGTGCCAGCAGCTCCCGACAGGGAGTCGCAGATACGCAGTATTTT
>few|TRBV5-4|TRBJ1-2|TRBD1
CASSLGTGYGYTF
TGTGCCAGCAGCTTGGGGACAGGCTATGGCTACACCTTC
>once|TRBV9|TRBJ2-7|TRBD2
CASSEGGGAWEQYF
TGTGCCAGCAGCGAAGGCGGGGGGGCGTGGGAGCAGTACTTC
>-|TRBV2|TRBJ2-7|TRBD2
CASSEARGGSSYEQYF
TGTGCCAGCAGTGAAGCGAGGGGCGGGAGCTCCTACGAGCAGTACTTC
>-|TRBV9|TRBJ2-7|TRBD2
CASSVEREGYEQYF
TGTGCCAGCAGCGTGGAGCGGGAGGGTTACGAGCAGTACTTC
>-|TRBV19|TRBJ2-7|TRBD2
CAAGSYEQYF
TGTGCAGCGGGGTCCTACGAGCAGTACTTC
>-|TRBV7-9|TRBJ1-6|-
CASSLGGSPLHF
TGTGCCAGCAGCTTGGGCGGGTCACCCCTCCACTTT
>-|TRBV7-9|TRBJ2-7|-
CASSPTAQEQYF
TGTGCCAGCAGCCCGACAGCGCAGGAGCAGTACTTC
>once|TRBV11-2|TRBJ2-7|TRBD2
CASSFVIAGDTYEQYF
TGTGCCAGCAGCTTTGTAATAGCGGGGGATACGTACGAGCAGTACTTC
>-|TRBV7-9|TRBJ1-2|-
CASSSGTTDYGYTF
TGTGCCAGCAGCTCCGGGACTACCGACTATGGCTACACCTTC
>-|TRBV6-1|TRBJ2-7|-
CASRHLSSYEQYF
TGTGCCAGCAGACACTTGAGCTCCTACGAGCAGTACTTC
>-|TRBV6-1|TRBJ1-1|-
CASSPTGYNTEAFF
TGTGCCAGCAGTCCTACGGGGTATAACACTGAAGCTTTCTTT
>-|TRBV7-2|TRBJ1-1|-
CASSRLANTEAFF
TGTGCCAGCAGCAGGCTAGCGAACACTGAAGCTTTCTTT
>-|TRBV19|TRBJ2-4|-
CASYAGDIQYF
TGTGCCAGTTATGCCGGGGACATTCAGTACTTC
>-|TRBV28|TRBJ1-4|-
CATITYSGSTNEKLFF
TGTGCCACCATAACATACTCGGGGTCAACTAATGAAAAACTGTTTTTT
>-|TRBV7-9|TRBJ1-6|-
CASSPGTGDNSPLHF
TGTGCCAGCAGCCCAGGGACCGGCGATAATTCACCCCTCCACTTT
>-|TRBV4-1|TRBJ2-7|-
CASSRIGGADEQYF
TGCGCCAGCAGCCGAATAGGGGGAGCGGACGAGCAGTACTTC
>-|TRBV13|TRBJ2-5|-
CASSLGGSRGAQETQYF
TGTGCCAGCAGCTTAGGCGGGTCCAGGGGAGCTCAAGAGACCCAGTACTTC
>-|TRBV11-3|TRBJ2-1|TRBD2
CASSFGGADEQFF
TGTGCCAGCAGCTTCGGGGGGGCCGATGAGCAGTTCTTC
>-|TRBV30|TRBJ2-3|-
CAWRLGVGTDTQYF
TGTGCCTGGAGGTTAGGGGTAGGCACAGATACGCAGTATTTT
>-|TRBV28|TRBJ2-2|TRBD1
CATYTSPGQKNSTNTGELFF
TGTGCCACCTACACAAGTCCGGGACAGAAAAATTCCACGAACACCGGGGAGCTGTTTTTT
>few|TRBV30|TRBJ1-6|TRBD1
CAWSMGQGMDSPLHF
TGTGCCTGGAGTATGGGACAGGGGATGGATTCACCCCTCCACTTT
>-|TRBV9|TRBJ1-4|TRBD1
CASSPGTGNEKLFF
TGTGCCAGCAGCCCTGGGACAGGGAATGAAAAACTGTTTTTT
>-|TRBV15|TRBJ2-7|-
CATSRDWNGEQYF
TGTGCCACCAGCAGAGATTGGAATGGCGAGCAGTACTTC
>-|TRBV20-1|TRBJ2-4|-
CSASRKNIQYF
TGCAGTGCTAGTAGGAAAAACATTCAGTACTTC
>-|TRBV7-9|TRBJ2-7|-
CASSPTQIYEQYF
TGTGCCAGCAGCCCGACCCAAATCTACGAGCAGTACTTC
>-|TRBV28|TRBJ1-5|-
CASTLGVGFGQPQHF
TGTGCCAGCACTCTAGGTGTCGGGTTCGGTCAGCCCCAGCATTTT
>few|TRBV10-1|TRBJ2-7|-
CASSEDGDYEQYF
TGCGCCAGCAGTGAGGACGGCGACTACGAGCAGTACTTC
>once|TRBV13|TRBJ1-1|TRBD1
CASSSPPEGAESNTEAFF
TGTGCCAGCAGCTCACCCCCCGAGGGGGCGGAATCGAACACTGAAGCTTTCTTT
>-|TRBV7-9|TRBJ2-7|-
CASSPRAGDPYEQYF
TGTGCCAGCAGCCCGCGGGCAGGGGACCCCTACGAGCAGTACTTC
>-|TRBV27|TRBJ2-3|-
CASSSYSSTDTQYF
TGTGCCAGCAGTTCCTATTCTAGCACAGATACGCAGTATTTT
>once|TRBV15|TRBJ2-1|-
CATSSPSSAEQFF
TGTGCCACCAGCAGTCCTAGCTCGGCTGAGCAGTTCTTC
>-|TRBV11-2|TRBJ2-7|TRBD2
CASSLDSLAGAYEQYF
TGTGCCAGCAGCTTAGATTCTCTAGCGGGAGCCTACGAGCAGTACTTC
>once|TRBV7-2|TRBJ2-7|-
CASRETAIHSYEQYF
TGTGCCAGCAGAGAGACGGCTATCCACTCCTACGAGCAGTACTTC
>-|TRBV2|TRBJ2-5|TRBD2
CASKAMTSGSQETQYF
TGTGCCAGCAAGGCGATGACTAGCGGTTCCCAAGAGACCCAGTACTTC
>-|TRBV11-2|TRBJ2-2|TRBD2
CASSLGASGASTGELFF
TGTGCCAGCAGCTTAGGTGCTAGCGGGGCCTCCACCGGGGAGCTGTTTTTT
>-|TRBV27|TRBJ2-2|TRBD2
CASSSQRTSGTGELFF
TGTGCCAGCAGTTCCCAACGGACTAGCGGCACCGGGGAGCTGTTTTTT
>-|TRBV30|TRBJ2-3|TRBD2
CASSGDTDTRYF
TGTGCGAGTAGCGGGGACACAGATACGCGGTATTTT
>once|TRBV15|TRBJ1-6|-
CATSLRNSPLHF
TGTGCCACCAGCCTCAGAAATTCACCCCTCCACTTT
>-|TRBV6-5|TRBJ1-2|TRBD1
CASSPGGLGYTF
TGTGCCAGCAGCCCAGGGGGGCTTGGCTACACCTTC
>-|TRBV2|TRBJ2-3|-
CASDGGDTQYF
TGTGCCAGCGACGGGGGTGATACGCAGTATTTT
>-|TRBV29-1|TRBJ1-1|-
CSGLAGEAFF
TGCAGCGGCCTAGCGGGTGAAGCTTTCTTT